The rows below give T cell receptor beta chains drawn from one sample of a study of blood T cells in healthy people across ages. From the 5' RACE reads, TCRdb called clonotypes with MiXCR, one entry per CDR3 protein. The table includes some 1.8 million distinct CDR3 sequences, about two fifths detected once. The specimen was blood. The source is a human donor in good health. Each CDR3 is given with its conserved first and last residue. D genes are given only for firm matches. Size values are once, few and many counts, or a class for expanded clones, and some rows have none.

few	TRBD2	TRBV7-2	TRBJ2-7	TGTGCCAGCAGCTTAAGTTGGGTAGCGGGGGCCTACGAGCAGTACTTC	CASSLSWVAGAYEQYF
-	TRBD2	TRBV25-1	TRBJ2-1	TGTGCCAGCAGTGAACCGCGGGGGGGCTCCTACAATGAGCAGTTCTTC	CASSEPRGGSYNEQFF
-	TRBD1	TRBV18	TRBJ1-1	TGTGCCAGCTCCCGAGGACAGGGGACTAGGACTGAAGCTTTCTTT	CASSRGQGTRTEAFF
few	TRBD2	TRBV7-9	TRBJ2-1	TGTGCCAGCAATTTTTGGCGGGGGACCTTCGGCAATGAGCAGTTCTTC	CASNFWRGTFGNEQFF
-	-	TRBV28	TRBJ1-5	TGTGCCAGCAGTTCCTCCCTCCAGCCCCAGCATTTT	CASSSSLQPQHF
few	-	TRBV21-1	TRBJ2-7	TGTGCCAGCAGCAAAAGGAAGGGTTTCCCTACCTACGAGCAGTACTTC	CASSKRKGFPTYEQYF
-	-	TRBV15	TRBJ2-7	TGTGCCACCCACGATTCCCGGGATCCCTACCTCAATGAGCAGTACTTC	CATHDSRDPYLNEQYF
-	TRBD1	TRBV7-9	TRBJ1-4	TGTGCCAGCAGCCCCAAGGACAGGGGGTTTGAAAAACTGTTTTTT	CASSPKDRGFEKLFF
-	-	TRBV12-3/TRBV12-4	TRBJ1-6	TGTGCCAGCAGTCCAGGGGTGTCGTACGGGGATTATAATTCACCCCTCCACTTT	CASSPGVSYGDYNSPLHF
-	-	TRBV3-1	TRBJ2-5	TGTGCCAGCAGCCGACTAAATTCGTGGGGGGCTAGAGAGACCCAGTACTTC	CASSRLNSWGARETQYF
-	-	TRBV27	TRBJ1-6	TGTGCCAGCAGTTTTGCCTACTCACCCCTCCACTTT	CASSFAYSPLHF
few	-	TRBV4-3	TRBJ2-3	TGCGCCAGCAGCCCTGAGACCGGGGCAGGCACAGATACGCAGTATTTT	CASSPETGAGTDTQYF
few	TRBD2	TRBV29-1	TRBJ2-5	TGCAGCGTTCCAGGGGCTAGCGGGACTCAAGAGACCCAGTACTTC	CSVPGASGTQETQYF
-	TRBD1	TRBV7-2	TRBJ2-5	TGTGCCAGCAGCACCTGGGACAGGGAAGAGACCCAGTACTTC	CASSTWDREETQYF
-	-	TRBV12-3/TRBV12-4	TRBJ1-1	TGTGCCAGCAGTTTAGCGCTTGGGATGAACACTGAAGCTTTCTTT	CASSLALGMNTEAFF
-	-	TRBV25-1	TRBJ2-1	TGTGCCAGCAGTGAACGTAGGGGAAACAATGAGCAGTTCTTC	CASSERRGNNEQFF
few	-	TRBV6-2/TRBV6-3	TRBJ1-5	TGTGCCAGCGGCGTAAATCAGCCCCAGCATTTT	CASGVNQPQHF
-	-	TRBV7-2	TRBJ1-2	TGTGCCAGCAGCATAGGCAGCACCTATGGCTACACCTTC	CASSIGSTYGYTF
few	TRBD1	TRBV4-3	TRBJ1-2	TGCGCCAGCAGCCAGGGACAGGGAGTTTATGGCTACACCTTC	CASSQGQGVYGYTF
-	TRBD2	TRBV20-1	TRBJ2-5	TGCAGTGCTACTCCTACCTGGACTAGCGGGGGGCTAGCGAAAGAGACCCAGTACTTC	CSATPTWTSGGLAKETQYF
many	-	TRBV5-6	TRBJ2-6	TGTGCCAGCAGCCCGGCATTTGGGGCCAACGTCCTGACTTTC	CASSPAFGANVLTF
few	TRBD2	TRBV7-8	TRBJ2-1	TGTGCCAGCAGCTTTGGACTAGCGGGGGGCCTATCCTACAATGAGCAGTTCTTC	CASSFGLAGGLSYNEQFF
many	TRBD2	TRBV2	TRBJ2-1	TGTGCCAGCAGCGCCAGCGGGGGGGAGAATGAGCAGTTCTTC	CASSASGGENEQFF
-	-	TRBV5-5	TRBJ1-2	TGTGCCAGCAGCTCCGAAGGGGGGGCCACCGCTGGCTACACCTTC	CASSSEGGATAGYTF
-	TRBD2	TRBV9	TRBJ2-1	TGTGCCAGCAGCGTTGGGACTAGCGGGGGGGGTGAGCAGTTCTTC	CASSVGTSGGGEQFF
few	-	TRBV20-1	TRBJ2-7	TGCAGTGCCAACCCCGGGACTCAATCTTCCTACGAGCAGTACTTC	CSANPGTQSSYEQYF
-	-	TRBV5-1	TRBJ1-1	TGCGCCAGCAGCTTGCTGGGAAATTCGAACACTGAAGCTTTCTTT	CASSLLGNSNTEAFF
-	TRBD1	TRBV4-3	TRBJ2-1	TGCGCCAGCAGCCAAGGAACCGGGACAGGGCAGGACGAGCAGTTCTTC	CASSQGTGTGQDEQFF
-	TRBD1	TRBV10-3	TRBJ1-2	TGTGCCATCAGTGAGTCCACAGGGGGCCAGTGGGATGGCTACACCTTC	CAISESTGGQWDGYTF
-	TRBD2	TRBV14	TRBJ2-5	TGTGCCAGCAGCCAACCTCAACTAGCGGAACAAGAGACCCAGTACTTC	CASSQPQLAEQETQYF
few	-	TRBV19	TRBJ2-5	TGTGCCAGTAGCGGCGGAGGAAGGGAGACCCAGTACTTC	CASSGGGRETQYF
few	TRBD1	TRBV14	TRBJ2-3	TGTGCCAGCAGCCAACCGATCCGGGACAGGGAAACAGATACGCAGTATTTT	CASSQPIRDRETDTQYF
few	TRBD1	TRBV7-3	TRBJ2-1	TGTGCCAGCAGCTTATGGGACAGGGGGCAATACAATGAGCAGTTCTTC	CASSLWDRGQYNEQFF
-	-	TRBV2	TRBJ2-3	TGTGCCACAAAACTCGACGACTGGACAGATACGCAGTATTTT	CATKLDDWTDTQYF
few	-	TRBV4-3	TRBJ2-5	TGCGCCAGCAGCCAGGTTCAGGGTTTTGAGCAGTACTTC	CASSQVQGFEQYF
few	-	TRBV10-3	TRBJ2-3	TGTGCCATCAGTGCAGGGACGGGCACAGATACGCAGTATTTT	CAISAGTGTDTQYF
-	TRBD1	TRBV10-3	TRBJ2-7	TGTGCCATCAGTGACCCGTCGACAGGGGTCAAGCAGTACTTC	CAISDPSTGVKQYF
-	-	TRBV12-3/TRBV12-4	TRBJ1-2	TGTGCCAGCAGTTCCCGAATCTATGGCTACACCTTC	CASSSRIYGYTF
few	-	TRBV20-1	TRBJ2-4	TGCAGTGCTGAAGGCATTTTACTAGCCAAAAACATTCAGTACTTC	CSAEGILLAKNIQYF
-	-	TRBV13	TRBJ2-3	TGTGCCAGCAGCCCAGGGTCGACAGGCACAGATACGCAGTATTTT	CASSPGSTGTDTQYF
-	TRBD1	TRBV29-1	TRBJ2-3	TGCAGCGTTGAACGGGTGGGGGACAGGGGTTGGTATTTT	CSVERVGDRGWYF
few	TRBD1	TRBV12-3/TRBV12-4	TRBJ2-7	TGTGCCAGCAGTTTAACTACGGACAGGCTTTACTACGAGCAGTACTTC	CASSLTTDRLYYEQYF
-	-	TRBV20-1	TRBJ1-4	TGCAGTGCTAGGGATCCGGGGGTGGATAATGAAAAACTGTTTTTT	CSARDPGVDNEKLFF
few	-	TRBV4-2	TRBJ2-7	TGTGCCAGCAGCCAAGACACAGCCGAGCAGTACTTC	CASSQDTAEQYF
-	-	TRBV5-4	TRBJ1-1	TGTGCCAGCGGTCTGGGACCGAACACTGAAGCTTTCTTT	CASGLGPNTEAFF
few	TRBD2	TRBV12-3/TRBV12-4	TRBJ2-3	TGTGCCAGCAGCCATCTAGCGGGGGTTAGCACAGATACGCAGTATTTT	CASSHLAGVSTDTQYF
-	-	TRBV7-2	TRBJ2-3	TGTGCCAACAGCTTCAGGGCCGCCGGACCAGATACGCAGTATTTT	CANSFRAAGPDTQYF